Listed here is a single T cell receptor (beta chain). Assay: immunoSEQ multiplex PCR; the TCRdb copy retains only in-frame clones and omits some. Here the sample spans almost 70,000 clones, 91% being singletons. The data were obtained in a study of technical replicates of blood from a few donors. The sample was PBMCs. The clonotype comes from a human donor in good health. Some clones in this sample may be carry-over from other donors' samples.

This chain's CDR3 is CASSPPGTSGNEQFF. CDR3 DNA sequence: TGTGCCAGCTCACCTCCCGGGACTAGCGGTAATGAGCAGTTCTTC. The rearrangement uses TRBV18 and TRBJ2-1, with 11 bases matching TRBD2. V trimming: 3 bases; J trimming: 7 bases; junction bases outside the gene matches: 5. The CDR3 runs 15 residues. Germline CDR1 and CDR2: KGHSH and LQKENI.